Below, 25 T cell receptor beta chains from the same sample are listed, as sequenced in a study of T-cell memory formation after mild COVID-19. TCRdb reanalysed the 5' RACE reads using MiXCR and keeps one entry per CDR3 protein. Of 85,000 to 130,000 distinct CDR3 sequences listed, around 10% were seen once; the top ten hold approximately 40%. The sequencing input was PBMCs or a T cell subset sorted from them (not recorded which). Receptors were obtained from a man younger than 30 who had mild COVID-19 (a few samples of this study predate the infection). Cell type and time point are not known.

The chain uses TRBV15 and TRBJ2-7; no definite D call. CDR1 LNHNV and CDR2 YYDKDF come from the germline V gene (reference sequence). Trimming left V 0 bases short and J 3 bases short, with 6 bases between. This CDR3 region has 13 residues. The CDR3 bases are TGTGCCACCAGCAGAGATGAGGACTACGAGCAGTACGTC. This gives the protein CATSRDEDYEQYV.

This clonotype was found a few times. This chain connects TRBV6-2 or TRBV6-3 to TRBJ2-3; possible D gene TRBD1, 6 bases. V lost 5 bases to trimming and J lost 1 base, with 7 bases between them. This CDR3 spans 13 amino acids. CDR1 MNHEY and CDR2 SVGEGT come from the germline V gene. The CDR3 region is CASSRQGTDTQYF. For the CDR3, the DNA is TGTGCCAGCAGTCGACAGGGCACAGATACGCAGTATTTT.

The chain uses TRBV12-5 and TRBJ2-7; 9 bases fit TRBD1. Unmatched junction bases numbered 5, after V lost 3 bases and J lost 5 bases. This CDR3 spans 14 amino acids. Germline V gives CDR1 LGHNT, CDR2 FRNRAP. In DNA, the CDR3 is TGTGCTAGTGGTTTCGGGACAGGGATCAACGAGCAGTACTTC. Amino acid sequence: CASGFGTGINEQYF.

The J gene is TRBJ2-7, the V gene TRBV19, with 7 bases lining up with TRBD2. This CDR3 has 15 amino acids. The germline CDR1 and CDR2 sequences are LNHDA and SQIVND (reference sequence). With 0 bases clipped from V and 7 bases from J, the junction kept 9 bases outside the gene matches. The CDR3 nucleotides read TGTGCCAGTAGTATAGATCGCGGGAGAAAGGTTGAGCAGTACTTC. It encodes CASSIDRGRKVEQYF.

There are many counts of this clonotype. The CDR3 region is CASSPTTSGVSSYNEQFF. CDR3 in DNA: TGTGCCAGCAGTCCTACGACTAGCGGGGTCAGCTCCTACAATGAGCAGTTCTTC. The rearrangement joins TRBV12-3 or TRBV12-4 to TRBJ2-1; 11 bases agree with TRBD2. The CDR3 is made up of 18 amino acids. Germline trimming cut 5 bases from V and 0 bases from J; bases unmatched to any gene: 9.

This chain links TRBV4-1 with TRBJ2-3; D may match TRBD1 or TRBD2 (6 bases each). Germline loops: CDR1 MGHRA, CDR2 YSYEKL. CDR3 length: 16 residues. Trimming removed 1 base at V and 0 bases at J, with 11 bases between. The CDR3 sequence is CASSQASGASTDTQYF. CDR3 sequence (DNA): TGCGCCAGCAGCCAAGCCTCGGGGGCTAGCACAGATACGCAGTATTTT.

This clonotype was recorded a few times. The rearrangement uses TRBV6-5 and TRBJ2-1; possible D gene TRBD2, 5 bases. V lost 1 base to trimming and J lost 2 bases, with 9 bases between them. The CDR3 contains 15 residues. CDR1 and CDR2 (germline): MNHEY, SVGAGI. The CDR3 reads CASSYWLATYNEQFF. Written as DNA, the CDR3 is TGTGCCAGCAGTTACTGGCTAGCAACCTACAATGAGCAGTTCTTC.

A few counts support this clonotype. The rearrangement uses TRBV7-2 and TRBJ2-3, with D perhaps TRBD2 (5 bases). The CDR3 is 14 amino acids. V lost 4 bases, J lost 6 bases, and 14 bases lay in between. CDR1 SGHTA and CDR2 FQGNSA come from the germline V gene. CDR3 sequence reads: CASSSEAVVDTQYF. The CDR3, as DNA: TGTGCCAGCAGCTCCGAAGCGGTGGTCGATACGCAGTATTTT.

This clonotype showed up just a few times. The chain couples TRBV4-1 to TRBJ1-3, with a weak D call TRBD1 (5 bases). Germline V CDR1 and CDR2: MGHRA, YSYEKL. The V and J ends lost 4 bases and 2 bases respectively, with 12 bases between them. CDR3 length: 15 amino acids. For the CDR3, the DNA is TGCGCCAGCAGCCCTAACGAGGGGCCTGGAAACACCATATATTTT. Protein product: CASSPNEGPGNTIYF.

The J gene is TRBJ2-1, the V gene TRBV7-2; TRBD2 aligns across 11 bases. This CDR3 is built from 15 residues. V lost 3 bases to trimming and J lost 4 bases; unmatched junction nucleotides: 2. Germline values: CDR1 SGHTA, CDR2 FQGNSA. The chain's CDR3 is CASSFSGGEYNEQFF. In DNA form, the CDR3 reads TGTGCCAGCAGCTTTAGCGGGGGGGAGTACAATGAGCAGTTCTTC.

This clonotype was recorded a few times. This rearrangement joins TRBV19 to TRBJ2-7; no firm D call. Germline V CDR1 and CDR2: LNHDA, SQIVND (reference sequence). The V gene lost 4 bases and the J gene lost 3 bases, with 10 bases spanning the gap. This CDR3 spans 13 amino acids. CDR3 sequence: CASSTNGYYEQYF. The CDR3 bases are TGTGCCAGTAGTACGAATGGATACTACGAGCAGTACTTC.

This clonotype came up a few times. This chain links TRBV7-9 with TRBJ1-2; 9 nucleotides align to TRBD1. Germline CDR1 and CDR2: SEHNR and FQNEAQ (reference sequence). The J segment lost 2 bases and the V segment lost 5 bases, leaving 6 bases of the junction unmatched. The CDR3 is 15 residues long. CDR3 bases: TGTGCCAGCAGCCCTACGACAGGGGGAAACTATGGCTACACCTTC. Residues: CASSPTTGGNYGYTF.

The chain combines TRBV2 with TRBJ2-7, with a possible D match to TRBD1 (6 bases). Germline loops: CDR1 SNHLY, CDR2 FYNNEI. The CDR3 contains 14 residues. V gave up 2 bases and J gave up 2 bases, with 10 bases separating them. This CDR3 is CASSEPDRTYEQYV. CDR3 DNA: TGTGCCAGCAGTGAACCCGACAGGACCTACGAGCAGTACGTC.

The V call is TRBV6-2 or TRBV6-3, the J call TRBJ1-5; unclear D gene. Trimming took off 2 bases at V and 9 bases at J, with 8 bases between the two ends. The CDR3 is made up of 12 amino acids. Germline CDR1 and CDR2: MNHEY and SVGEGT. In DNA form, the CDR3 reads TGTGCCAGCAGTTACCAAGTAGGGCCCCAGCATTTT. Translated: CASSYQVGPQHF.

The gene calls are TRBV5-6 and TRBJ1-1; 7 bases fit TRBD1. V shed 1 base and J 1 base; nucleotides not matched to a gene: 1. Germline lookup yields CDR1 SGHDT and CDR2 YYEEEE. The CDR3 sequence is 14 residues long. The CDR3 protein is CASSLWTGNTEAFF. The CDR3 coding sequence is TGTGCCAGCAGCTTGTGGACAGGGAACACTGAAGCTTTCTTT. Combining the CDR3 with reference TRBV5-6 and TRBJ1-1 gives the whole variable domain DAGVTQSPTHLIKTRGQQVTLRCSPKSGHDTVSWYQQALGQGPQFIFQYYEEEERQRGNFPDRFSGHQFPNYSSELNVNALLLGDSALYLCASSLWTGNTEAFFGQGTRLTVV.

This clonotype was detected a few times. The chain is built from TRBV28 and TRBJ2-1; D remains unclear. The CDR3 length is 14 residues. Germline V CDR1 and CDR2: MDHEN, SYDVKM. V lost 7 bases, J lost 6 bases, and 16 bases lay in between. The CDR3 DNA is TGTGCCAGCACCTACAGTGGGCTGATCAATGAGCAGTTCTTC. Its protein product is CASTYSGLINEQFF.

This clonotype was counted a few times. V usage is TRBV7-7 and J usage is TRBJ2-7; D might be TRBD2 (6 bases). The CDR3 extends over 13 amino acids. V dropped 0 bases and J dropped 9 bases, with 12 bases sitting between them. The germline V gene has CDR1 SSHAT and CDR2 FNYEAQ (reference sequence). CDR3 nucleotide sequence: TGTGCCAGCAGCTTAGCGGGGGGAGAGCGGCAGTACTTC. This gives the protein CASSLAGGERQYF.

Ten or more counts support this clonotype. The V and J genes are TRBV7-9 and TRBJ2-3; 11 bases are a match to TRBD1. In germline, CDR1 is SEHNR, CDR2 FQNEAQ (reference sequence). V lost 4 bases and J lost 3; bases outside the gene matches: 6. The CDR3 loop spans 16 amino acids. The CDR3 bases are TGTGCCAGCAGCTCCTGGACAGGGGGCGAGACAGATACGCAGTATTTT. Its protein product is CASSSWTGGETDTQYF.

This clonotype has only a few counts. This chain connects TRBV6-5 to TRBJ2-3, with 11 bases that match TRBD1. V gave up 5 bases and J gave up 6 bases; unmatched junction bases: 10. The germline V gene encodes CDR1 MNHEY and CDR2 SVGAGI. This CDR3 has 16 residues. CDR3 bases: TGTGCCAGCAGTAGCGGACAGGGGGCACCCGGGGATACGCAGTATTTT. Translated, it gives CASSSGQGAPGDTQYF.

This chain joins TRBV7-8 and TRBJ2-7; D could derive from TRBD1 or TRBD2 (5 bases each). The germline V gene encodes CDR1 SGHVS and CDR2 FQNEAQ. The CDR3 is 15 amino acids. V lost 5 bases and J lost 3, with 17 bases in between. The CDR3 is CASSPSGTEDYEQYF. The CDR3 DNA follows: TGTGCCAGCAGCCCGTCCGGGACGGAAGACTACGAGCAGTACTTC.

This clonotype was seen a few times. The V gene is TRBV3-1, the J gene TRBJ2-2; the D is unclear. Germline V gene sequence: CDR1 LGHDT, CDR2 YNNKEL (reference sequence). V was clipped by 0 bases and J by 2 bases, with 10 bases between them. This CDR3 has 16 amino acids. The CDR3, as DNA: TGTGCCAGCAGCCAAGATTGGGCCACTAACACCGGGGAGCTGTTTTTT. Protein product: CASSQDWATNTGELFF.

This clonotype was detected a few times. The rearrangement joins TRBV7-9 to TRBJ2-3; 8 nucleotides line up with TRBD2. This CDR3 has 15 residues. CDR1 and CDR2 (germline): SEHNR, FQNEAQ (reference sequence). V shed 2 bases, J shed 2 bases, and the junction held 3 bases outside the gene matches. For the CDR3, the DNA is TGTGCCAGCAGCTTACAAGCGGGGGTCACAGATACGCAGTATTTT. This translates into CASSLQAGVTDTQYF.

This clonotype was detected ten times or more. Germline and junction disagree at one end, which may indicate a read error. CDR3 amino acids: CASSLKGGRF. The CDR3 DNA follows: TGTGCCAGCAGCTTAAAGGGAGGTCGTTTT. The V and J genes are TRBV5-8 and TRBJ1-4; D remains ambiguous. Germline CDR1 reads SGHTS; CDR2 reads YDEGEE. CDR3 length: 10 amino acids.

The chain links TRBV6-2 or TRBV6-3 to TRBJ2-7, with D perhaps being TRBD1 or TRBD2 (5 bases each). Per germline, CDR1 MNHEY and CDR2 SVGEGT. CDR3 length: 15 amino acids. The ends were cut back, 2 bases at V and 6 bases at J, with 17 bases in the middle. The CDR3, as DNA: TGTGCCAGCAGTTACGGGACGTGGGGGAGTCGCGAGCAGTACGTC. Amino acids: CASSYGTWGSREQYV.

The CDR3 nucleotides read TGTGCCAGCAGCTTATCCCAGATTAATGAAAAACTGTTTTTT. Amino acids: CASSLSQINEKLFF. The gene calls are TRBV7-9 and TRBJ1-4; D gene uncertain. Germline V CDR1 and CDR2: SEHNR, FQNEAQ (reference sequence). The CDR3 runs to 14 residues. Trimming took off 2 bases at V and 4 bases at J, with 8 bases between the two ends.